These 10 T cell receptor beta chains were sequenced from one sample in a study of shared clonotypes between healthy human individuals. Repertoires were generated with immunoSEQ multiplex PCR, while TCRdb's copy carries only in-frame clones and drops some. The sample contains just over 2,000,000 clones, 85% to 95% of which appear only once. Selected positively for CCR7 and CD45RO-negative, naive CD8 cells excluded terminally differentiated effector memory CD45RA+ cells. The sample comprised naive CD8+ T cells sorted from blood. These receptors were collected from a man in his late teens or twenties in good health.

This chain links TRBV6-1 with TRBJ2-7, with a weak D call TRBD1 (6 bases). There are 18 residues in the CDR3. Germline assignment: CDR1 MNHNS and CDR2 SASEGT. With 1 base removed from V and 1 base from J, the gap between germline ends came to 20 bases. CDR3 nucleotide sequence: TGTGCCAGCAGTGAAGGTCTTCCCCAGGGGACGTGGTCCTACGAGCAGTACTTC. This sequence encodes CASSEGLPQGTWSYEQYF.

Of note for this clone: Other DNA sequences from this sample encode an identical CDR3 as well. The chain joins TRBV19 to TRBJ1-2; D possibly corresponds to TRBD1 (5 bases). The germline CDR1 and CDR2 sequences are LNHDA and SQIVND (reference sequence). Trimming removed 5 bases from V and 4 bases from J, with 11 bases in between. The CDR3 runs 13 residues. The CDR3 region has the DNA TGTGCCAGTAGTCCAGGGTTGGGCTATGGCTACACCTTC. Protein product: CASSPGLGYGYTF.

The CDR3 coding sequence is TGTGCCAGCAATCCCGGGGCGTACACCGGGGAGCTGTTTTTT. Translation: CASNPGAYTGELFF. The chain carries TRBV6-6 and TRBJ2-2; D could derive from TRBD1 or TRBD2 (5 bases each). From germline, CDR1 is MNHNY and CDR2 SVGAGI (reference sequence). V gave up 7 bases and J gave up 3 bases, with 12 bases separating them. This CDR3 has 14 residues.

V gene TRBV14 combines with J gene TRBJ2-7; D is ambiguous. Trimming took 5 bases from V and 3 from J, leaving 5 bases between them. The CDR3 is made up of 11 amino acids. The V gene's germline CDR1 is SGHDN and CDR2 FVKESK. CDR3 sequence: CASSTYYEQYF. The CDR3, as DNA: TGTGCCAGCAGCACTTACTACGAGCAGTACTTC.

CDR3 DNA: TGTGCCAGTAGTGTCCCGGCCCGGGGCACCGGGGAGCTGTTTTTT. As protein: CASSVPARGTGELFF. The V gene is TRBV19, the J gene TRBJ2-2, with D possibly being TRBD2 (5 bases). The CDR3 is 15 residues long. Trimming cost V 5 bases and J 4 bases, with 14 bases left between them. In germline, CDR1 is LNHDA, CDR2 SQIVND (reference sequence). The full variable domain, its missing parts supplied by reference TRBV19 and TRBJ2-2, is DGGITQSPKYLFRKEGQNVTLSCEQNLNHDAMYWYRQDPGQGLRLIYYSQIVNDFQKGDIAEGYSVSREKKESFPLTVTSAQKNPTAFYLCASSVPARGTGELFFGEGSRLTVL.

The chain combines TRBV28 with TRBJ1-5; the D gene is possibly TRBD1 (5 bases). Trimming cost V 5 bases and J 5 bases, with 13 bases left between them. This CDR3 comprises 14 residues. The V gene's germline CDR1 is MDHEN and CDR2 SYDVKM. The CDR3 DNA reads TGTGCCAGCAGTCCGCAGGGCCTTGATCAGCCCCAGCATTTT. Translation gives CASSPQGLDQPQHF.

Turning to this clone: In the same sample, other DNA sequences code for this CDR3. This sequence joins TRBV6-5 and TRBJ1-1; D unresolved. Trimming took 2 bases from V and 1 from J, leaving 8 bases between them. Germline V CDR1 and CDR2: MNHEY, SVGAGI. The CDR3 is 14 residues long. The CDR3 bases are TGTGCCAGCAGTTACCTAGACGGGAACACTGAAGCTTTCTTT. Its translation: CASSYLDGNTEAFF.

The V gene is TRBV6-1, the J gene TRBJ1-1; D gene ambiguous. The ends were cut back, 3 bases at V and 1 base at J, with 9 bases in the middle. This CDR3 has 14 residues. Germline V gene data show CDR1 as MNHNS and CDR2 as SASEGT. The CDR3 loop reads CASSERGRNTEAFF. In DNA form, the CDR3 reads TGTGCCAGCAGTGAGAGAGGCAGGAACACTGAAGCTTTCTTT.

This rearrangement joins TRBV29-1 to TRBJ2-7; 9 nucleotides match TRBD1. The CDR3 contains 13 residues. V shed 4 bases and J 6 bases; nucleotides not matched to a gene: 7. The V gene's germline CDR1 is SQVTM and CDR2 ANQGSEA. This CDR3 is CSVGGQGDGEQYF. The CDR3 DNA is TGCAGCGTTGGGGGACAGGGAGACGGCGAGCAGTACTTC.

The chain recombines TRBV7-9 with TRBJ2-5; maybe TRBD1 (6 bases). Germline V gives CDR1 SEHNR, CDR2 FQNEAQ (reference sequence). The CDR3 covers 13 residues. V was pared by 6 bases and J by 2 bases, with 10 bases between. The CDR3, as DNA: TGTGCCAGCAGAAAGACAGGTCAAGAGACCCAGTACTTC. Its translation: CASRKTGQETQYF. The full variable domain, rest sourced from reference TRBV7-9 and TRBJ2-5, is DTGVSQNPRHKITKRGQNVTFRCDPISEHNRLYWYRQTLGQGPEFLTYFQNEAQLEKSRLLSDRFSAERPKGSFSTLEIQRTEQGDSAMYLCASRKTGQETQYFGPGTRLLVL.